The next 4 T cell receptor beta chains were all read from a single sample in a study of control samples from healthy donors and cancer patients. The assay was immunoSEQ multiplex PCR, and TCRdb's table has in-frame clones only and misses some. The sample has around 51,000 clones; 85% to 90% are singletons. Material: PBMCs. Receptors were obtained from a man aged 50 to 60 with head and neck cancer.

The V gene is TRBV6-2 or TRBV6-3, the J gene TRBJ2-6; D call uncertain. The germline V gene encodes CDR1 MNHEY and CDR2 SVGEGT. V lost 4 bases and J lost 0, with 22 bases in between. This CDR3 has 20 residues. The CDR3 loop is CASSFGSEFSIISGANVLTF. The CDR3 bases are TGTGCCAGCAGTTTCGGATCGGAGTTCAGTATCATCTCTGGGGCCAACGTCCTGACTTTC.

The CDR3 here is CASSLGLAGEQETQYF. The DNA of the CDR3 is TGTGCCAGCAGCTTGGGGCTAGCGGGGGAACAAGAGACCCAGTACTTC. This chain connects TRBV5-8 to TRBJ2-5; TRBD2 matches 10 bases. The CDR3 extends over 16 amino acids. CDR1 SGHTS and CDR2 YDEGEE come from the germline V gene. With 0 bases clipped from V and 2 bases from J, the junction kept 4 bases outside the gene matches.

The chain joins TRBV20-1 to TRBJ1-5, with a tentative D call TRBD1 (6 bases). V gave up 3 bases and J gave up 6 bases, with 12 bases separating them. Germline V gives CDR1 DFQATT, CDR2 SNEGSKA (reference sequence). The CDR3 runs 13 residues. The CDR3 coding sequence is TGCAGTGCTAGTGGCAGGACAGCTCAGCCCCAGCATTTT. Translated, it gives CSASGRTAQPQHF.

The V and J genes are TRBV19 and TRBJ2-7; TRBD1 matches at 10 bases. Germline lookup yields CDR1 LNHDA and CDR2 SQIVND (reference sequence). The CDR3 covers 14 residues. Trimming at V came to 6 bases and at J to 5 bases, leaving 7 bases not matched to a gene. In DNA form, the CDR3 reads TGTGCCAGTAGCCTCGACAGGGGGCGCGACGAGCAGTACTTC. Protein product: CASSLDRGRDEQYF.